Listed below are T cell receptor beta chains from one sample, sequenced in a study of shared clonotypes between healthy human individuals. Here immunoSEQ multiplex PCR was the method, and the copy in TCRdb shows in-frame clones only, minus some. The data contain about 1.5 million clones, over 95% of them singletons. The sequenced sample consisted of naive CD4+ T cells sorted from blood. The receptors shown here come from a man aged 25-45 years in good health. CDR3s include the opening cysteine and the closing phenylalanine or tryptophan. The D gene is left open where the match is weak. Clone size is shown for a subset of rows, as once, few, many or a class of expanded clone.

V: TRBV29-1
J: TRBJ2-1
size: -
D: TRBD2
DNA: TGCAGCGGGGGGCAACTAGCGGGAGGGACCTCGCAGTTCTTC
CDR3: CSGGQLAGGTSQFF

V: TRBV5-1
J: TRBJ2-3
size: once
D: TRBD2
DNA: TGCGCCAGCAGCCCGATAGCGGGAGCTGGCACAGATACGCAGTATTTT
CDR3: CASSPIAGAGTDTQYF

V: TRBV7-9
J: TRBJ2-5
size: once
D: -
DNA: TGTGCCAGCAGCTCCGGGACCCCGCAAGAGACCCAGTACTTC
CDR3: CASSSGTPQETQYF

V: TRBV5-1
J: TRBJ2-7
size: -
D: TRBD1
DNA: TGCGCCAGCAGCTTGGCCCCCGGAGGACAGGGATCCGGTGAGCAGTACTTC
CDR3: CASSLAPGGQGSGEQYF

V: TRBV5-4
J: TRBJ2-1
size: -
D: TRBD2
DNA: TGTGCCAGCAGCGCGGGAGAAGGCGGGGGTTCCTACAATGAGCAGTTCTTC
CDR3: CASSAGEGGGSYNEQFF

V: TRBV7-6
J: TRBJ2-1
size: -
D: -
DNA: TGTGCCAGCAGCTTCAGACTTAGGACAGCCTACTACAATGAGCAGTTCTTC
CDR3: CASSFRLRTAYYNEQFF

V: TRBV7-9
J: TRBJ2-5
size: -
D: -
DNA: TGTGCCAGCAGCGTGGAGACCCAGTACTTC
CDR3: CASSVETQYF

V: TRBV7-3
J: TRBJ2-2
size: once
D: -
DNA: TGTGCCAGCAGCTTAATAGGAACGGGAGTGAGCACCGGGGAGCTGTTTTTT
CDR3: CASSLIGTGVSTGELFF

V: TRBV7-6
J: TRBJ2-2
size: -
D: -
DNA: TGTGCCAGCAGCTTAGGGGCGGTCGGCGCCGGGGAGCTGTTTTTT
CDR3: CASSLGAVGAGELFF

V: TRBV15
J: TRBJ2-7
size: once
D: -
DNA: TGTGCCACCAGCAGAGTAGGTCGGGACGGGACCTACGAGCAGTACTTC
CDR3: CATSRVGRDGTYEQYF

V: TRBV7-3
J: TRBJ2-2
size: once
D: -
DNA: TGTGCCAGCAGCTTAATCCCCCCCCCAACCGGGGAGCTGTTTTTT
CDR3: CASSLIPPPTGELFF

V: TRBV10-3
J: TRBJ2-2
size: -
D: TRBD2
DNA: TGTGCCATCAGTGGGCTAGCGGCTCGGGCCGGGGAGCTGTTTTTT
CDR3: CAISGLAARAGELFF

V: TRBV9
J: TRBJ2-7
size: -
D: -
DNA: TGTGCCAGCAGCGTAGCGTCAAACACCTACGAGCAGTACTTC
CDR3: CASSVASNTYEQYF

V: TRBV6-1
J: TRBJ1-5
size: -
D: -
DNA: TGTGCCAGCAGTGAAGATGGGGTAGATAGCAATCAGCCCCAGCATTTT
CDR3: CASSEDGVDSNQPQHF

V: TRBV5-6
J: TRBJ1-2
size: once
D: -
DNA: TGTGCCAGCAGCCGGTTAGTGGGACTGGAAGGGGGCTACACCTTC
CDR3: CASSRLVGLEGGYTF

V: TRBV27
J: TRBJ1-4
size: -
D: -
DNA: TGTGCCAGCAGTTTTCCCAATGGGCAAGGCTATAGTAAACTGTTTTTT
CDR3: CASSFPNGQGYSKLFF

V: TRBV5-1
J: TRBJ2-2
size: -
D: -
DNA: TGCGCCAGCAGCTTGAAACGCCATCCGAACACCGGGGAGCTGTTTTTT
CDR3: CASSLKRHPNTGELFF

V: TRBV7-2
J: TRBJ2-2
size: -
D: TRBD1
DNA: TGTGCCAGCAGCCGGGACAGGGCAACTCCCGGGGAGCTGTTTTTT
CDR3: CASSRDRATPGELFF

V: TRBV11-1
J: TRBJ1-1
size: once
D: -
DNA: TGTGCCAGCAGGGGGGCAGGCGAAGCTTTCTTT
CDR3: CASRGAGEAFF

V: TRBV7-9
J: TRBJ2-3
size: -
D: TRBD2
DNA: TGTGCCAGCAGCCGTACTAGCGGTACTACAGATACGCAGTATTTT
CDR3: CASSRTSGTTDTQYF

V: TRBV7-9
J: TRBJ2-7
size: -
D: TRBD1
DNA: TGTGCCAGCAGCTTACTTAGGACAGGGGGCCACGAGCAGTACTTC
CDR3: CASSLLRTGGHEQYF

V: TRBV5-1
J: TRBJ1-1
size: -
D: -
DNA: TGCGCCAGCAGCTTAGGACAGATCCAGAACACTGAAGCTTTCTTT
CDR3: CASSLGQIQNTEAFF

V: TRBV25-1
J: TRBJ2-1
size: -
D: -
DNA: TGTGCCAGCAGTGAATTTAGGGGGACTACCTTCTACAATGAGCAGTTCTTC
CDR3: CASSEFRGTTFYNEQFF

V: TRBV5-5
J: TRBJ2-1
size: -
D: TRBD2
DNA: TGTGCCAGCAGCTCGCCGGGGACTAGCGATGGGCCGACCTCCTACAATGAGCAGTTCTTC
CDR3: CASSSPGTSDGPTSYNEQFF

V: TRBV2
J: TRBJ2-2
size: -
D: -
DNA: TGTGCCAGCAGTACGGAAAGCGGAACGAACACCGGGGAGCTGTTTTTT
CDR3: CASSTESGTNTGELFF

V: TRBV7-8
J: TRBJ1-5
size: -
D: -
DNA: TGTGCCAGCAGCTTAGCGCCAGGGGTTAGCAATCAGCCCCAGCATTTT
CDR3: CASSLAPGVSNQPQHF

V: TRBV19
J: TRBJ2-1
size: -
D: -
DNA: TGTGCCAGTAGTATTTGGGGGAGCGCCGGCAATGAGCAGTTCTTC
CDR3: CASSIWGSAGNEQFF

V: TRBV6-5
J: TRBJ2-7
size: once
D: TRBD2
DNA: TGTGCCAGCGGGGGGGGATCCTACGAGCAGTACTTC
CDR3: CASGGGSYEQYF

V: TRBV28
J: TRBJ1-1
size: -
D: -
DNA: TGTGCCAGCTGCCCCTCCCCTACAGGGTGGACTGAAGCTTTCTTT
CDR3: CASCPSPTGWTEAFF

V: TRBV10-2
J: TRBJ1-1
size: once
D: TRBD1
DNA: TGCGCCAGCAGACCCCTTTCCGGGACAGGGACCAACACTGAAGCTTTCTTT
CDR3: CASRPLSGTGTNTEAFF

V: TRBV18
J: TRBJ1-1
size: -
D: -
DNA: TGTGCCAGCTCACCAGGCCCCAGGGTGATGGACACTGAAGCTTTCTTT
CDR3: CASSPGPRVMDTEAFF

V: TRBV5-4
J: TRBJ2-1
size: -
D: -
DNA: TGTGCCAGCAGCCCAGGCCTACTAGGCCTCGCTTACAATGAGCAGTTCTTC
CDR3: CASSPGLLGLAYNEQFF

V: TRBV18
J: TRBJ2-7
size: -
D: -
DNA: TGTGCCAGCTCAGGTCTCGCGGGACCCGACTACGTAGAGCAATACTTC
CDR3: CASSGLAGPDYVEQYF

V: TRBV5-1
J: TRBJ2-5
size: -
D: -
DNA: TGCGCCAGCAGCTTGAGGGCAGGGGAGTTGGAGACCCAGTACTTC
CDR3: CASSLRAGELETQYF

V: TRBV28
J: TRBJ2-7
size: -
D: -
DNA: TGTGCCAGCAGTGCCTGGGACGCATCTTACGAGCAGTACTTC
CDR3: CASSAWDASYEQYF

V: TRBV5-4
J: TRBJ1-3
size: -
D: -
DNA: TGTGCCAGCAGCTTGCCAGGGGTCAATGGAAACACCATATATTTT
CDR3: CASSLPGVNGNTIYF

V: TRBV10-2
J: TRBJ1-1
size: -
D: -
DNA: TGCGCCAGCAGTGCTGTCACTGAAGCTTTCTTT
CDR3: CASSAVTEAFF

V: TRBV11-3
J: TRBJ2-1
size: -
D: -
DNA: TGTGCCAGCAGCCCTTCCCCGGGATCGAACAATGAGCAGTTCTTC
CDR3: CASSPSPGSNNEQFF

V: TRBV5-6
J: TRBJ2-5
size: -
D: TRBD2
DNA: TGTGCCAGCAGCAGGGTAGCGGGAGTGGCGGAGACCCAGTACTTC
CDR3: CASSRVAGVAETQYF

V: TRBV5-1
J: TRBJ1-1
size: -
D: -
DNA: TGCGCCAGCAGCTTCGTCGGGGACACTGAAGCTTTCTTT
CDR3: CASSFVGDTEAFF

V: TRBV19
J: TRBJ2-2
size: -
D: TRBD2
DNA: TGTGCCAGTAGTACCATAGCGGGAGGGCCCGGGGAGCTGTTTTTT
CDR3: CASSTIAGGPGELFF

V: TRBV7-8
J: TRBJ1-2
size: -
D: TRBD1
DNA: TGTGCCAGCAGCTCCACAGGGGGAAACTATGGCTACACCTTC
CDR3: CASSSTGGNYGYTF

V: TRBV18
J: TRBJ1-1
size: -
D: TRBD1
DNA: TGTGCCAGCTCATCGACAGGGATCGGCACAGGCACTGAAGCTTTCTTT
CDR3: CASSSTGIGTGTEAFF

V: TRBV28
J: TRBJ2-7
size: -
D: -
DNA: TGTGCCAGCAGCTGGGGTTCCGGGGTCCCCTACGAGCAGTACTTC
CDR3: CASSWGSGVPYEQYF

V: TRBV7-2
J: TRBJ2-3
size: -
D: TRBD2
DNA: TGTGCCAGCACCCGTCTAGCGGGGGACACAGATACGCAGTATTTT
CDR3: CASTRLAGDTDTQYF

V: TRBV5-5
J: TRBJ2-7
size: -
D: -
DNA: TGTGCCAGCAGCTTGACGGCATCGGTCTACGAGCAGTACTTC
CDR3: CASSLTASVYEQYF

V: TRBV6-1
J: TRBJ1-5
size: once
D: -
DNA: TGTGCCACCCGAGTGGGCCCCAATCAGCCCCAGCATTTT
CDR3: CATRVGPNQPQHF

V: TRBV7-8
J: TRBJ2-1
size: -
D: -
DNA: TGTGCCAGCAGCTCAGCAAGGGGCGGGCTATACTCTCGGAATGAGCAGTTCTTC
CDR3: CASSSARGGLYSRNEQFF